A single sample gave rise to the 6 T cell receptor beta chains below, sequenced in a study of blood T cell repertoires in COVID-19. Measured with immunoSEQ multiplex PCR; TCRdb has only the in-frame clones, and not every one. Found here are 150,000 to 200,000 clones, around 90% of them singletons; the top ten hold more than 8.5%. Sequencing input: PBMCs or T cells enriched from blood (not recorded which). The receptors originated from a young woman who had recovered from COVID-19.

The V call is TRBV18, the J call TRBJ2-7; D is perhaps TRBD1 (5 bases). This CDR3 is 14 amino acids long. Trimming shortened V by 3 bases and J by 5 bases, and 14 bases separated the two germline ends. The germline CDR1 and CDR2 sequences are KGHSH and LQKENI. DNA for the CDR3: TGTGCCAGCTCACCTGATTTATGGGGCGACGAGCAGTACTTC. Protein product: CASSPDLWGDEQYF.

This rearrangement joins TRBV27 to TRBJ2-7; a weak D match, TRBD2 (6 bases). The germline V gene encodes CDR1 MNHEY and CDR2 SMNVEV (reference sequence). V gave up 3 bases and J gave up 4 bases, with 16 bases separating them. CDR3 length: 15 amino acids. DNA for the CDR3: TGTGCCAGCAGTTTCAGCGGGCTCCCGGTTTACGAGCAGTACTTC. Its protein product is CASSFSGLPVYEQYF.

The chain recombines TRBV28 with TRBJ1-1, with TRBD1 as a possible D gene (5 bases). This CDR3 is built from 13 residues. Germline lookup yields CDR1 MDHEN and CDR2 SYDVKM. V gave up 4 bases and J gave up 1 base, with 7 bases separating them. In nucleotides, the CDR3 is TGTGCCAGCAGTTGGGGGGAGAACACTGAAGCTTTCTTT. Its translation is CASSWGENTEAFF.

A few counts support this clone. The rearrangement links TRBV7-9 to TRBJ1-2, with D possibly matching TRBD1 (5 bases). The germline CDR1 and CDR2 sequences are SEHNR and FQNEAQ (reference sequence). The CDR3 extends over 16 amino acids. Between the trimmed V and J ends, which lost 1 base and 5 bases, there was a span of 17 bases. The CDR3 loop reads CASSLVELTAGYGYTF. The CDR3 bases are TGTGCCAGCAGCTTAGTGGAGTTGACAGCTGGTTATGGCTACACCTTC.

J is TRBJ2-3 and V is TRBV18; 9 positions agree with TRBD2. Trimming took 3 bases from V and 6 from J; bases not matched to a gene: 16. CDR3 length: 18 amino acids. CDR1 is KGHSH and CDR2 is LQKENI in the germline V gene. CDR3 sequence reads: CASSPLPLSAGGTDTQYF. The CDR3 DNA reads TGTGCCAGCTCACCCCTGCCCCTGTCAGCGGGAGGAACCGATACGCAGTATTTT.

The chain uses TRBV27 and TRBJ2-5; 7 bases map to TRBD2. This CDR3 spans 16 amino acids. After removal of 6 bases from V and 5 bases from J, the junction contained 15 bases not matched to a gene. Germline CDR1 MNHEY, CDR2 SMNVEV (reference sequence). Here the CDR3 reads CASSEKGGSAAETQYF. The DNA for the CDR3 is TGTGCCAGCAGCGAAAAGGGCGGGAGTGCGGCGGAGACCCAGTACTTC.